The 2 T cell receptor beta chains listed next were all sequenced from one sample in a study of cytomegalovirus exposure and HLA in healthy donors. Both 60 Vbeta primers and 13 Jbeta primers went into the PCR. This table comes from immunoSEQ multiplex PCR, and its TCRdb copy is limited to in-frame clones, with some not included. The table lists under 200,000 clones, 73% of them singletons. The sample was PBMCs. The receptors derive from a woman aged 30 to 39 in good health and CMV-seronegative.

The table lists this clone with a few counts. The J gene is TRBJ2-7, the V gene TRBV5-1, with 7 bases matching TRBD1. CDR1 is SGHRS, CDR2 YFSETQ, per germline. The CDR3 loop spans 16 amino acids. The junction had 7 bases not matched to a gene; V was cut back by 1 base and J by 0 bases. This CDR3 reads CASSLSARQGSYEQYF. In DNA, the CDR3 is TGCGCCAGCAGCTTGAGTGCGCGACAGGGCTCCTACGAGCAGTACTTC.

This chain links TRBV27 with TRBJ1-2; no clear D. This CDR3 comprises 14 residues. Germline CDR1 MNHEY, CDR2 SMNVEV (reference sequence). The germline V and J ends were trimmed by 0 bases and 8 bases, with 13 bases remaining between them. This chain's CDR3 is CASSLSGVSGGYTF. In nucleotides, the CDR3 is TGTGCCAGCAGTTTATCCGGGGTTTCGGGCGGCTACACCTTC.